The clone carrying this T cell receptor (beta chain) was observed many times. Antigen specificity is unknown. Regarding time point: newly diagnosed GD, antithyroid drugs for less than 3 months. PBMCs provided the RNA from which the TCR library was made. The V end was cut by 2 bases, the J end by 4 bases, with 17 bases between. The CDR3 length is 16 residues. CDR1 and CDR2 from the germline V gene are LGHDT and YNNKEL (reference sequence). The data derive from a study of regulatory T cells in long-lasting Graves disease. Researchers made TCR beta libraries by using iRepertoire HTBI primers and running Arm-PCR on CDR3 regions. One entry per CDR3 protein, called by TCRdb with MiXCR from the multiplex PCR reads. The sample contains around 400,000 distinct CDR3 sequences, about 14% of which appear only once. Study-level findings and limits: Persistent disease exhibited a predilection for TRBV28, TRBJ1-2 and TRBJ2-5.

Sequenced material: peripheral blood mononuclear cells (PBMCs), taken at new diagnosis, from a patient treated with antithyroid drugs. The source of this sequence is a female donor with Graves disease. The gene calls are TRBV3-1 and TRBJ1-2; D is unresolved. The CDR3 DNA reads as TGTGCCAGCAGCCAACACCTGACCGTCCAACCCTATGGCTACACCTTC. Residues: CASSQHLTVQPYGYTF.